The 28 T cell receptor beta chains below come from one sample, sequenced in a study of response to subunit inactivated influenza vaccine. TCRdb re-analysed the RT-PCR reads in MiXCR, keeping a single row per CDR3 protein. The data contain 200,000 to 250,000 distinct CDR3 sequences, 12% of them singletons. Sequencing used non-naive T cells sorted from PBMCs, obtained approximately 15 days before vaccination. These TCRs come from a man between 50 and 59 years old who received an inactivated influenza vaccine.

V usage is TRBV5-1 and J usage is TRBJ2-4, with 7 bases lining up with TRBD2. The V gene end was trimmed by 4 bases and the J gene end by 8 bases; junction bases not matched to a gene: 6. From germline, CDR1 is SGHRS and CDR2 YFSETQ. The CDR3 runs 13 residues. The CDR3 loop reads CASSGTGRDIQYF. In DNA form, the CDR3 reads TGCGCCAGCAGCGGGACGGGGAGGGACATTCAGTACTTC.

In its sample, this clonotype was seen a few times. The V gene is TRBV3-1, the J gene TRBJ2-3; 8 bases agree with TRBD2. From germline, CDR1 is LGHDT and CDR2 YNNKEL (reference sequence). This CDR3 has 16 residues. Trimming at V came to 3 bases and at J to 4 bases, leaving 9 bases not matched to a gene. CDR3 DNA: TGTGCCAGCAGCCAGGGGACTAGACAATTGTCAGATACGCAGTATTTT. Its translation is CASSQGTRQLSDTQYF.

The chain combines TRBV7-8 with TRBJ1-1; a possible D gene is TRBD1 (6 bases). The CDR3 sequence is 16 residues long. Trimming cost V 2 bases and J 4 bases, with 17 bases left between them. The germline gives CDR1 SGHVS, CDR2 FQNEAQ. CDR3 residues: CASSLMAGVWGTEAFF. In DNA, the CDR3 is TGTGCCAGCAGCTTAATGGCAGGGGTATGGGGCACTGAAGCTTTCTTT.

This clonotype has ten or more counts. The rearrangement joins TRBV7-9 to TRBJ2-1; D unclear. CDR3 length: 11 amino acids. Trimming took off 2 bases at V and 5 bases at J, with 1 base between the two ends. CDR1 is SEHNR and CDR2 is FQNEAQ in the germline V gene (reference sequence). CDR3 nucleotide sequence: TGTGCCAGCAGCTTAAACAATGAGCAGTTCTTC. It is translated as CASSLNNEQFF.

This clonotype was seen repeatedly, ten times or more. The V gene is TRBV5-1, the J gene TRBJ2-7, with 8 bases identical to TRBD1. V lost 1 base to trimming and J lost 3 bases; unmatched junction nucleotides: 15. The CDR3 extends over 18 amino acids. The germline V gene has CDR1 SGHRS and CDR2 YFSETQ. DNA for the CDR3: TGCGCCAGCAGCTTGCCAATCGAAAGGACAGGGTTAAACTACGAGCAGTACTTC. This translates into CASSLPIERTGLNYEQYF.

V gene TRBV7-2 combines with J gene TRBJ2-2; no clear D gene. V lost 1 base and J lost 0, with 9 bases in between. CDR3 size: 16 residues. CDR1 and CDR2 (germline): SGHTA, FQGNSA. The CDR3 here is CASSLVGVSNTGELFF. The CDR3 coding sequence is TGTGCCAGCAGCTTAGTTGGGGTTTCGAACACCGGGGAGCTGTTTTTT.

This clonotype was recorded a few times. The chain is built from TRBV20-1 and TRBJ2-2, with D possibly being TRBD1 (6 bases). The CDR3 loop spans 12 amino acids. V shed 6 bases and J shed 7 bases, with 12 bases lying between them. Germline CDR1 is DFQATT and CDR2 is SNEGSKA (reference sequence). The CDR3: CSARQGHGELFF. The CDR3 DNA reads TGCAGTGCCCGGCAGGGGCACGGGGAGCTGTTTTTT.

Ten or more counts support this clonotype. J is TRBJ2-4 and V is TRBV5-6; no definite D call. Germline values: CDR1 SGHDT, CDR2 YYEEEE. Trimming left V 0 bases short and J 2 bases short, with 15 bases between. CDR3 length equals 17 residues. CDR3 DNA sequence: TGTGCCAGCAGCTTGGTGCTTTCGACTCAGCCCAAAAACATTCAGTACTTC. Its protein is CASSLVLSTQPKNIQYF.

Remarks on this clonotype: A read error may produce the germline difference seen at one junction end. The J gene is TRBJ1-2, the V gene TRBV7-2; D gene uncertain. The germline CDR1 and CDR2 sequences are SGHTA and FQGNSA. The length of the CDR3 is 14 residues. CDR3 DNA sequence: TGTGCCAGCAGCTCATCTCGGACGTACTACGGCTACACCTTC. Its translation: CASSSSRTYYGYTF.

This clonotype was found many times. The chain links TRBV20-1 to TRBJ2-3; the match to TRBD2 covers 7 bases. The CDR3 runs 14 residues. With V trimmed by 6 bases and J by 0 bases, 6 bases remained unmatched. Germline V gene data show CDR1 as DFQATT and CDR2 as SNEGSKA (reference sequence). In DNA form, the CDR3 reads TGCAGTGCAAACCGCGGGGGAAGCACAGATACGCAGTATTTT. It encodes CSANRGGSTDTQYF.

The CDR3 region is CASSLGGDYQPQHF. The CDR3, as DNA: TGTGCCAGCAGTTTAGGGGGGGATTATCAGCCCCAGCATTTT. This rearrangement joins TRBV28 to TRBJ1-5, with D perhaps TRBD1 (5 bases). The CDR3 length is 14 residues. Germline values: CDR1 MDHEN, CDR2 SYDVKM. Deletions cut 2 bases from V and 5 bases from J, with 10 bases between.

The chain joins TRBV5-4 to TRBJ2-3; TRBD2 aligns across 9 bases. Trimming removed 0 bases from V and 6 bases from J; junction bases left unmatched: 5. CDR3 length equals 15 residues. Per the germline V gene, CDR1 is SGHNT and CDR2 is YYREEE (reference sequence). CDR3 DNA sequence: TGTGCCAGCAGCTTGGAGGGACTAGCCTGGGATACGCAGTATTTT. Its protein product is CASSLEGLAWDTQYF.

The rearrangement links TRBV3-1 to TRBJ1-1, with 7 bases fitting TRBD1. Germline lookup yields CDR1 LGHDT and CDR2 YNNKEL (reference sequence). The CDR3 totals 13 residues. The V gene end was trimmed by 1 base and the J gene end by 4 bases; junction bases not matched to a gene: 0. CDR3 DNA: TGTGCCAGCAGCCAAGCAGGGGGCACTGAAGCTTTCTTT. As protein: CASSQAGGTEAFF.

This clonotype was detected many times. This sequence joins TRBV5-6 and TRBJ2-7; a weak D match, TRBD1 (5 bases). The CDR3 contains 15 residues. Trimming pared 2 bases from V and 2 bases from J, leaving 14 bases between. CDR1 SGHDT and CDR2 YYEEEE come from the germline V gene. CDR3 coding DNA: TGTGCCAGCAGCTTCTGGACACCGGCGACCTACGAGCAGTACTTC. Translated, it gives CASSFWTPATYEQYF.

The V and J genes are TRBV11-2 and TRBJ2-1; 10 bases align to TRBD1. The J segment lost 4 bases and the V segment lost 3 bases, leaving 3 bases of the junction unmatched. CDR3 length: 15 residues. Looked up from germline, CDR1 is SGHAT and CDR2 is FQNNGV. CDR3 sequence: CASSLTGGGYNEQFF. The CDR3 DNA is TGTGCCAGCAGCTTGACAGGGGGCGGTTACAATGAGCAGTTCTTC.

This chain uses TRBV11-2 with TRBJ1-6, with D hard to call. The CDR3 is 14 residues long. Trimming shortened V by 2 bases and J by 7 bases, and 9 bases separated the two germline ends. Per germline, CDR1 SGHAT and CDR2 FQNNGV. The CDR3 bases are TGTGCCAGCAGCTTACAGGCTGGGAATTCACCCCTCCACTTT. Its protein product is CASSLQAGNSPLHF.

The rearrangement uses TRBV11-1 and TRBJ2-5; the D is unclear. Trimming pared 6 bases from V and 5 bases from J, leaving 13 bases between. The CDR3 spans 13 residues. CDR1 and CDR2 from the germline V gene are SGHAT and FQDESV (reference sequence). CDR3 nucleotides: TGTGCCAGCAGGGCGCGGTTCGGGGAGACCCAGTACTTC. Encoded protein: CASRARFGETQYF.

The V call is TRBV5-6, the J call TRBJ1-5, with unresolved D. The V end lost 4 bases, the J end lost 7 bases, and 12 bases lay between the germline ends. Germline V gene sequence: CDR1 SGHDT, CDR2 YYEEEE. The CDR3 is 13 amino acids. The CDR3 loop is CASSRRTEQPQHF. The CDR3 coding sequence is TGTGCCAGCAGCCGCCGGACGGAGCAGCCCCAGCATTTT. Full variable domain (remainder filled in from reference TRBV5-6 and TRBJ1-5): DAGVTQSPTHLIKTRGQQVTLRCSPKSGHDTVSWYQQALGQGPQFIFQYYEEEERQRGNFPDRFSGHQFPNYSSELNVNALLLGDSALYLCASSRRTEQPQHFGDGTRLSIL.

This clonotype has only a few counts. The chain joins TRBV9 to TRBJ1-2; D unresolved. This CDR3 is 14 amino acids long. V shed 0 bases and J shed 6 bases, with 12 bases lying between them. Germline values: CDR1 SGDLS, CDR2 YYNGEE. Written as DNA, the CDR3 is TGTGCCAGCAGCGTAGGACCCCAAAAGGATGGCTACACCTTC. Translating it yields CASSVGPQKDGYTF. The variable domain in full, with the rest retrieved from reference TRBV9 and TRBJ1-2, is DSGVTQTPKHLITATGQRVTLRCSPRSGDLSVYWYQQSLDQGLQFLIQYYNGEERAKGNILERFSAQQFPDLHSELNLSSLELGDSALYFCASSVGPQKDGYTFGSGTRLTVV.

This chain links TRBV10-3 with TRBJ1-4; D is uncertain. This CDR3 region has 15 residues. V dropped 0 bases and J dropped 4 bases, with 9 bases sitting between them. Germline V lookup: CDR1 ENHRY, CDR2 SYGVKD. The CDR3 coding sequence is TGTGCCATCAGTGAGTCGTTTGACGATAATGAAAAACTGTTTTTT. It encodes CAISESFDDNEKLFF.

The rearrangement joins TRBV5-1 to TRBJ2-2; 8 bases align to TRBD1. Trimming cost V 4 bases and J 0 bases; bases outside gene matches: 2. Germline CDR1 SGHRS, CDR2 YFSETQ. The CDR3 is 15 amino acids. CDR3 sequence (DNA): TGCGCCAGCAGCGGGGGACAGGCGAACACCGGGGAGCTGTTTTTT. It is translated as CASSGGQANTGELFF.

V usage is TRBV28 and J usage is TRBJ1-5, with D perhaps TRBD1 (5 bases). The CDR3 is 12 residues long. Germline lookup yields CDR1 MDHEN and CDR2 SYDVKM. Trimming removed 10 bases at V and 9 bases at J, with 16 bases between. This CDR3 reads CATSGGGPPQHF. As DNA, the CDR3 is TGTGCCACCTCCGGGGGAGGACCGCCCCAGCATTTT. Variable domain in full (rest from reference TRBV28 and TRBJ1-5): DVKVTQSSRYLVKRTGEKVFLECVQDMDHENMFWYRQDPGLGLRLIYFSYDVKMKEKGDIPEGYSVSREKKERFSLILESASTNQTSMYLCATSGGGPPQHFGDGTRLSIL.

The chain combines TRBV10-3 with TRBJ2-3; the D is unclear. Trimming stripped 0 bases from V and 1 base from J, with 5 bases between. This CDR3 has 14 amino acids. Germline V lookup: CDR1 ENHRY, CDR2 SYGVKD. CDR3 protein: CAISESTGTDTQYF. CDR3 nucleotides: TGTGCCATCAGTGAGTCGACTGGCACAGATACGCAGTATTTT.

This clonotype was counted between two and nine times. V gene TRBV7-2 combines with J gene TRBJ1-2, with D maybe TRBD1 (6 bases). The CDR3 has 16 amino acids. Per germline, CDR1 SGHTA and CDR2 FQGNSA. Trimming shortened V by 5 bases and J by 7 bases, and 23 bases separated the two germline ends. Written as DNA, the CDR3 is TGTGCCAGCAGCGCCGATCGGGACATTCAAAGAGGTGGCTACACCTTC. It yields the protein CASSADRDIQRGGYTF.

This clonotype was seen repeatedly, ten times or more. The chain links TRBV7-6 to TRBJ2-1; 7 nucleotides agree with TRBD2. With 6 bases clipped from V and 0 bases from J, the junction kept 5 bases outside the gene matches. CDR3 length: 15 residues. Germline lookup yields CDR1 SGHVS and CDR2 FNYEAQ. The CDR3, as DNA: TGTGCCAGCAGTCCAGGCGGGGGCTCCTACAATGAGCAGTTCTTC. Residues: CASSPGGGSYNEQFF.

The chain links TRBV20-1 to TRBJ2-1; 14 bases align to TRBD2. Germline V gene lookup returns CDR1 DFQATT and CDR2 SNEGSKA (reference sequence). The ends lost 2 bases at V and 8 bases at J; junction bases unmatched: 8. The CDR3 contains 16 residues. The CDR3 region has the DNA TGCAGTGCTAGACCTCCAAGACTAGCGGGAGGGCATGAGCAGTTCTTC. This sequence encodes CSARPPRLAGGHEQFF.

The rearrangement links TRBV28 to TRBJ1-2; D is possibly TRBD1 (6 bases). The CDR3 has 14 residues. Germline assignment: CDR1 MDHEN and CDR2 SYDVKM. The V gene lost 3 bases and the J gene lost 4 bases, with 12 bases spanning the gap. CDR3 region: CASSFLGTIYGYTF. For the CDR3, the DNA is TGTGCCAGCAGTTTCTTGGGGACAATCTATGGCTACACCTTC.

This clonotype was detected many times. This rearrangement joins TRBV3-1 to TRBJ2-5; D unclear. This CDR3 has 14 amino acids. Trimming cost V 0 bases and J 5 bases, with 10 bases left between them. Germline loops: CDR1 LGHDT, CDR2 YNNKEL (reference sequence). This CDR3 is CASSQEAIGETQYF. The CDR3 DNA reads TGTGCCAGCAGCCAAGAAGCAATTGGGGAGACCCAGTACTTC.